This T cell receptor beta chain was sequenced during a study of T cells in Graves' hyperthyroidism and ophthalmopathy. This CDR3 region has 17 residues. Trimming shortened V by 4 bases and J by 2 bases, and 17 bases separated the two germline ends. Germline V gene lookup returns CDR1 LGHDT and CDR2 YNNKEL (reference sequence). In this sample, this clonotype turned up many times. There were TCR beta CDR3 regions amplified from RNA transcripts. Researchers ran a first-round RT-PCR on the TCR CDR3 using the HTBI primer set. From the multiplex PCR reads, TCRdb called clonotypes with MiXCR, one entry per CDR3 protein. Found here are under 250,000 distinct CDR3 sequences, roughly 17% of them singletons; the top ten hold around 50%.

The sequenced sample consisted of blood. This clonotype was obtained from a man in his fifties with Graves' hyperthyroidism. This chain links TRBV3-1 with TRBJ2-2, with TRBD1 as a possible D gene (5 bases). The CDR3 DNA reads TGTGCCAGCAGCCTGGGCGACGTTGGACATAACACCGGGGAGCTGTTTTTT. Translation gives CASSLGDVGHNTGELFF. The variable domain in full, with the rest retrieved from reference TRBV3-1 and TRBJ2-2, is DTAVSQTPKYLVTQMGNDKSIKCEQNLGHDTMYWYKQDSKKFLKIMFSYNNKELIINETVPNRFSPKSPDKAHLNLHINSLELGDSAVYFCASSLGDVGHNTGELFFGEGSRLTVL.